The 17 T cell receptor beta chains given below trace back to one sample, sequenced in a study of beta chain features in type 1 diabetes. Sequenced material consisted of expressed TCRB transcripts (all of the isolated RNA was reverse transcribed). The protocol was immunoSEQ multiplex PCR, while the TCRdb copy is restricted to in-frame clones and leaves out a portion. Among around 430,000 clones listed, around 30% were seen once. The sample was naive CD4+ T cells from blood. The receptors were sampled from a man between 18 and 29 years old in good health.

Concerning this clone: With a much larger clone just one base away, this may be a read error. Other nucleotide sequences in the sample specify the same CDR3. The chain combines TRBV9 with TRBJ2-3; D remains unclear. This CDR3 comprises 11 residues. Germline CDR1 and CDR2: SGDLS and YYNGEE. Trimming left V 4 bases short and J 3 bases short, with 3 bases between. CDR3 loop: CASSSTDTQYF. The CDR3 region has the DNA TGTGCCAGCAGCTCAACAGATACGCAGTATTTT.

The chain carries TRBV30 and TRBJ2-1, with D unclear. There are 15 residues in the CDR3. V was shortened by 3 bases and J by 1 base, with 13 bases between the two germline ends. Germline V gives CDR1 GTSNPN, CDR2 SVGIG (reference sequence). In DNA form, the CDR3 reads TGTGCCTGGAGAGATCGACTGGGTTCCTACAATGAGCAGTTCTTC. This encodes CAWRDRLGSYNEQFF. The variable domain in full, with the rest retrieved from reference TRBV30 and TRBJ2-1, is SQTIHQWPATLVQPVGSPLSLECTVEGTSNPNLYWYRQAAGRGLQLLFYSVGIGQISSEVPQNLSASRPQDRQFILSSKKLLLSDSGFYLCAWRDRLGSYNEQFFGPGTRLTVL.

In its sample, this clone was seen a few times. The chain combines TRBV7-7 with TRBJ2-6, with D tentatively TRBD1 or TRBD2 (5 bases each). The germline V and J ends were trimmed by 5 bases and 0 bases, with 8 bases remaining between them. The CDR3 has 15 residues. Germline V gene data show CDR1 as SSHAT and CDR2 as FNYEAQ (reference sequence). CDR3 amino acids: CASSPGSSGANVLTF. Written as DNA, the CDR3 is TGTGCCAGCAGCCCAGGGAGCTCTGGGGCCAACGTCCTGACTTTC.

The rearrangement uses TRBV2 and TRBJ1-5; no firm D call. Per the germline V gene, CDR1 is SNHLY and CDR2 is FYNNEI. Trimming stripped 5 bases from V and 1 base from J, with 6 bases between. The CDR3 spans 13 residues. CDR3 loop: CASSPLSNQPQHF. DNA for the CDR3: TGTGCCAGCAGTCCCCTAAGCAATCAGCCCCAGCATTTT.

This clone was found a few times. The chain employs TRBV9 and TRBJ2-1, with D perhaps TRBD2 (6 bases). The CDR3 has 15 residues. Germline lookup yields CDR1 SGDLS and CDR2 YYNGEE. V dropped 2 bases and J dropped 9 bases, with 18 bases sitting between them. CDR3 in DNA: TGTGCCAGCAGCGTGGACTACCGGACTCCACCTGAGCAGTTCTTC. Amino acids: CASSVDYRTPPEQFF.

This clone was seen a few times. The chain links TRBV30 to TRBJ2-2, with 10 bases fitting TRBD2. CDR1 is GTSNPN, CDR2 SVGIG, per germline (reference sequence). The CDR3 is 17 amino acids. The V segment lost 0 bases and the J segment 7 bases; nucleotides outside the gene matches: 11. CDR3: CAWSVLSGRASFGELFF. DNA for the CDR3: TGTGCCTGGAGTGTACTGAGCGGGAGGGCCTCTTTCGGGGAGCTGTTTTTT.

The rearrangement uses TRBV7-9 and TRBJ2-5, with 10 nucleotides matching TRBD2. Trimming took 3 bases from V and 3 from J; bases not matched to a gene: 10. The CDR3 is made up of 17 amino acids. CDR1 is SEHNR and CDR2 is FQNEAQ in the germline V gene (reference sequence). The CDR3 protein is CASSLGSSGRPEETQYF. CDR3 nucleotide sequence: TGTGCCAGCAGCTTGGGTAGTAGCGGGAGGCCGGAAGAGACCCAGTACTTC.

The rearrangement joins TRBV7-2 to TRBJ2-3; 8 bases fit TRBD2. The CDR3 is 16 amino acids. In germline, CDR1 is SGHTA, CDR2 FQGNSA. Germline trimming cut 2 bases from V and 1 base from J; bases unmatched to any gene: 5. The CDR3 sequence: CASSLRVAGRTDTQYF. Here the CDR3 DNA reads TGTGCCAGCAGCTTACGAGTAGCGGGACGCACAGATACGCAGTATTTT.

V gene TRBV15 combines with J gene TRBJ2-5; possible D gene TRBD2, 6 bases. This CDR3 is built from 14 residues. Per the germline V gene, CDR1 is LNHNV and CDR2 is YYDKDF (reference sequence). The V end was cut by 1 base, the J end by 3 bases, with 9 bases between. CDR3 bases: TGTGCCACCAGCAGAGCCGGGAGAAAAGAGACCCAGTACTTC. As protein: CATSRAGRKETQYF.

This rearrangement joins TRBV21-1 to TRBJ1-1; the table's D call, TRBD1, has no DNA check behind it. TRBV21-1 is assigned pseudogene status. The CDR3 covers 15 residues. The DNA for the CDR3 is TGTGCCAGCAGCGTCCACAGGGGGCGGAACACTGAAGCTTTCTTT. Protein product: CASSVHRGRNTEAFF.

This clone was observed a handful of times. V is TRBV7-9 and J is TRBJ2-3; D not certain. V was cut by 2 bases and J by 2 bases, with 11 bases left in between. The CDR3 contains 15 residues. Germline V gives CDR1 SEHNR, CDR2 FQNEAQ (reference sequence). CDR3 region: CASSLRSQNTDTQYF. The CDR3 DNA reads TGTGCCAGCAGCTTACGGTCGCAGAACACAGATACGCAGTATTTT.

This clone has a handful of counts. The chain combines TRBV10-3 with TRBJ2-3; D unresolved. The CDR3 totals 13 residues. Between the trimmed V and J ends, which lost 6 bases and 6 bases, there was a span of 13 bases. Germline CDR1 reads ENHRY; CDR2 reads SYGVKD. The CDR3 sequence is CAISGPRADTQYF. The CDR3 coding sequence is TGTGCCATCAGCGGCCCCCGGGCGGATACGCAGTATTTT.

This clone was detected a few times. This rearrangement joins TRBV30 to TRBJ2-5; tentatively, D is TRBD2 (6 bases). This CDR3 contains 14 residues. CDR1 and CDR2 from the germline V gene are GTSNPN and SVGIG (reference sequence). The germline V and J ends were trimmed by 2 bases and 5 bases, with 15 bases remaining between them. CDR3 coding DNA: TGTGCCTGGAGTCCGTTCGGGAGAGGCGAGACCCAGTACTTC. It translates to CAWSPFGRGETQYF.

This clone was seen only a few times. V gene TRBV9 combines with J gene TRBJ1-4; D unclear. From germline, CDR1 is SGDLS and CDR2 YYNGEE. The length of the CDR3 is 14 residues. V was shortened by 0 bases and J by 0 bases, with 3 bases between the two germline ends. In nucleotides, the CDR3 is TGTGCCAGCAGCGTAGGGGCAACTAATGAAAAACTGTTTTTT. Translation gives CASSVGATNEKLFF. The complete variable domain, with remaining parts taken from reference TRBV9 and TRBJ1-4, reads DSGVTQTPKHLITATGQRVTLRCSPRSGDLSVYWYQQSLDQGLQFLIQYYNGEERAKGNILERFSAQQFPDLHSELNLSSLELGDSALYFCASSVGATNEKLFFGSGTQLSVL.

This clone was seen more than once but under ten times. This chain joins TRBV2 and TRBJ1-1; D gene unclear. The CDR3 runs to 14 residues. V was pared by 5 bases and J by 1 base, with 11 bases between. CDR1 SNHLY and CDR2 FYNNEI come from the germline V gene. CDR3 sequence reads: CASSSLRQNTEAFF. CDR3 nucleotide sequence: TGTGCCAGCAGTTCATTAAGACAGAACACTGAAGCTTTCTTT.

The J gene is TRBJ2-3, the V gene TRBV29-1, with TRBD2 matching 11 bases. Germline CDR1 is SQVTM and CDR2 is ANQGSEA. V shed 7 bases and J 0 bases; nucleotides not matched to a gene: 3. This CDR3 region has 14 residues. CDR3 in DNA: TGCAGCGGCAGACTAGCGGGGAGCACAGATACGCAGTATTTT. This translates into CSGRLAGSTDTQYF.

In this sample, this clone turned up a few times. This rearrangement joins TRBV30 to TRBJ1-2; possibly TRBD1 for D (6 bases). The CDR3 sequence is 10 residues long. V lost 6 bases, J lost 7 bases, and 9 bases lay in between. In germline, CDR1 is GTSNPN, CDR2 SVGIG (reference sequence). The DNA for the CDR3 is TGTGCCTGCAGGACAGCTGGCTACACCTTC. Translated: CACRTAGYTF. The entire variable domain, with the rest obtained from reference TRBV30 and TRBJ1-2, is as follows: SQTIHQWPATLVQPVGSPLSLECTVEGTSNPNLYWYRQAAGRGLQLLFYSVGIGQISSEVPQNLSASRPQDRQFILSSKKLLLSDSGFYLCACRTAGYTFGSGTRLTVV.